A selection of T cell receptor beta chains follows, all from one sample in a study of T-cell reconstitution after alpha-beta-depleted transplantation in children. TCRdb ran MiXCR on the PCR reads and lists one entry per CDR3 protein. The sample has 500,000 to 600,000 distinct CDR3 sequences; approximately 20% are singletons. The sequenced sample was PBMCs from the stem cell graft donor, obtained from the stem cell graft. All receptors come from a human donor who donated a stem cell graft to a child with acute lymphoblastic leukemia. Both conserved end residues are part of each CDR3. The D gene is left open where the match is weak. A row's size may be missing; if present it is once, few, many or a size class.

cdr3_length	v_call	j_call	clone_size	d_call	cdr3_aa	cdr3_nt
16	TRBV7-8	TRBJ2-5	.	TRBD2	CASSYVAGAVQETQYF	TGTGCCAGCAGCTATGTAGCGGGAGCGGTCCAAGAGACCCAGTACTTC
19	TRBV14	TRBJ2-3	.	.	CASSHSALKEGSSTDTQYF	TGTGCCAGCAGCCATTCCGCCCTAAAAGAGGGGAGCAGCACAGATACGCAGTATTTT
15	TRBV12-3/TRBV12-4	TRBJ2-7	.	.	CASSLTATPTYEQYF	TGTGCCAGCAGTTTAACGGCCACCCCGACCTACGAGCAGTACTTC
14	TRBV20-1	TRBJ1-2	.	.	CSASRDTYNYGYTF	TGCAGTGCTAGCCGGGACACCTATAACTATGGCTACACCTTC
16	TRBV30	TRBJ2-7	few	.	CASCDRPKKRGDEQYF	TGTGCCTCCTGTGACAGGCCAAAGAAAAGGGGAGACGAGCAGTACTTC
14	TRBV9	TRBJ2-7	.	TRBD1	CASSDLGTGDEQYF	TGTGCCAGCAGCGACCTCGGGACAGGGGACGAGCAGTACTTC
14	TRBV5-5	TRBJ2-1	.	.	CASSFRTAHNEQFF	TGTGCCAGCAGCTTTAGGACAGCCCACAATGAGCAGTTCTTC
11	TRBV29-1	TRBJ1-2	few	.	CSVRDNYGYTF	TGCAGCGTTCGTGATAACTATGGCTACACCTTC
14	TRBV6-1	TRBJ2-3	.	.	CASKLAASTDTQYF	TGTGCCAGCAAACTAGCCGCTTCCACAGATACGCAGTATTTT
14	TRBV5-1	TRBJ2-2	few	.	CASSATSSTGELFF	TGCGCCAGCAGCGCGACTAGTTCCACCGGGGAGCTGTTTTTT
13	TRBV7-9	TRBJ2-5	.	.	CASSLEWQETQYF	TGTGCCAGCAGCTTAGAATGGCAAGAGACCCAGTACTTC
16	TRBV12-3/TRBV12-4	TRBJ2-2	.	TRBD1	CASRNTGTGSPGEPFF	TGTGCCAGCAGAAACACCGGGACAGGTTCTCCCGGGGAGCCGTTTTTT
15	TRBV12-3/TRBV12-4	TRBJ2-1	few	.	CASKKVGGKDNEQFF	TGTGCCAGCAAGAAGGTGGGCGGGAAAGACAATGAGCAGTTCTTC
15	TRBV5-5	TRBJ2-7	.	TRBD2	CASSSTTSGRGEQYF	TGTGCCAGCAGCTCCACTACTAGCGGGAGAGGAGAGCAGTACTTC
15	TRBV13	TRBJ1-1	.	TRBD1	CASSLEQGVNTEAFF	TGTGCCAGCAGCTTAGAACAGGGGGTAAACACTGAAGCTTTCTTT
18	TRBV5-1	TRBJ2-2	.	.	CASSLWGRTGANTGELFF	TGCGCCAGCAGCCTGTGGGGGAGGACAGGAGCGAACACCGGGGAGCTGTTTTTT
15	TRBV29-1	TRBJ2-7	.	TRBD2	CSVAGGLPVSYEQYF	TGCAGCGTCGCGGGGGGGCTCCCGGTCTCCTACGAGCAGTACTTC